The 23 T cell receptor beta chains presented below share a single source sample, sequenced in a study of OX40 agonist ivuxolimab in advanced cancers. Library preparation used the immunoSEQ multiplex PCR assay. TCRdb's version of the immuneACCESS table is confined to in-frame rearrangements and falls short of the full clone set. An unresolved V gene accounts for under half of the shortfall where checked; the remainder is of unknown origin. Across this sample there are 95,000 to 100,000 clones, with more than 85% seen only once. Around 0.25% of the sample lies in the top ten. Sample: CD4+ or CD8+ T cells sorted from blood, taken in a trial of the OX40 agonist ivuxolimab. These receptors originate from an adult with an advanced solid tumor such as melanoma, head and neck, liver or kidney cancer.

The genes are TRBV19 and TRBJ1-5, with no clear D. The CDR3 consists of 15 residues. CDR1 and CDR2 from the germline V gene are LNHDA and SQIVND (reference sequence). Trimming stripped 7 bases from V and 4 bases from J, with 17 bases between. The CDR3 nucleotides read TGTGCCAGTACTCCATATATGACGGATAATCAGCCCCAGCATTTT. It translates to CASTPYMTDNQPQHF.

The count of this clone is one. The rearrangement joins TRBV14 to TRBJ2-3; D gene unclear. Germline V gives CDR1 SGHDN, CDR2 FVKESK. The ends were cut back, 5 bases at V and 6 bases at J, with 12 bases in the middle. The CDR3 length is 13 residues. In DNA form, the CDR3 reads TGTGCCAGCAGCACCCAGACCTGGGATACGCAGTATTTT. Protein: CASSTQTWDTQYF. Based on the CDR3 plus reference TRBV14 and TRBJ2-3, the full variable domain is EAGVTQFPSHSVIEKGQTVTLRCDPISGHDNLYWYRRVMGKEIKFLLHFVKESKQDESGMPNNRFLAERTGGTYSTLKVQPAELEDSGVYFCASSTQTWDTQYFGPGTRLTVL.

This clone was observed a handful of times. V and J are TRBV5-1 and TRBJ1-5; D remains unclear. CDR1 and CDR2 from the germline V gene are SGHRS and YFSETQ. Trimming removed 0 bases at V and 2 bases at J, with 6 bases between. The CDR3 has 14 residues. This CDR3 reads CASSLEGGNQPQHF. For the CDR3, the DNA is TGCGCCAGCAGCTTGGAGGGAGGCAATCAGCCCCAGCATTTT. Using reference TRBV5-1 and TRBJ1-5 for the parts outside the CDR3, the full variable domain is KAGVTQTPRYLIKTRGQQVTLSCSPISGHRSVSWYQQTPGQGLQFLFEYFSETQRNKGNFPGRFSGRQFSNSRSEMNVSTLELGDSALYLCASSLEGGNQPQHFGDGTRLSIL.

This sequence joins TRBV19 and TRBJ1-5; possibly TRBD1 for D (5 bases). The germline V gene encodes CDR1 LNHDA and CDR2 SQIVND (reference sequence). The CDR3 length is 15 residues. The germline V and J ends were trimmed by 6 bases and 0 bases, with 12 bases remaining between them. This chain's CDR3 is CASRDRPYSNQPQHF. As DNA, the CDR3 is TGTGCCAGTAGAGACAGACCATATAGCAATCAGCCCCAGCATTTT.

This chain links TRBV25-1 with TRBJ2-3; unclear D gene. The V and J ends lost 6 bases and 0 bases respectively, with 4 bases between them. CDR1 is MGHDK and CDR2 is SYGVNS in the germline V gene. This CDR3 comprises 12 residues. The CDR3 DNA is TGTGCCAGCAGGCCCAGCACAGATACGCAGTATTTT. This codes for CASRPSTDTQYF.

The chain joins TRBV5-4 to TRBJ1-3; D is uncertain. Germline V CDR1 and CDR2: SGHNT, YYREEE (reference sequence). The V and J ends lost 0 bases and 7 bases respectively, with 11 bases between them. The length of the CDR3 is 14 residues. CDR3 sequence reads: CASSLVPGDNTIYF. The DNA of the CDR3 is TGTGCCAGCAGCTTGGTTCCGGGAGACAACACCATATATTTT. Drawing the rest from reference TRBV5-4 and TRBJ1-3, the complete variable domain is ETGVTQSPTHLIKTRGQQVTLRCSSQSGHNTVSWYQQALGQGPQFIFQYYREEENGRGNFPPRFSGLQFPNYSSELNVNALELDDSALYLCASSLVPGDNTIYFGEGSWLTVV.

The rearrangement joins TRBV6-5 to TRBJ2-2; D tentatively reads TRBD1 or TRBD2 (5 bases each). With 5 bases removed from V and 10 bases from J, the gap between germline ends came to 17 bases. The length of the CDR3 is 14 residues. Per germline, CDR1 MNHEY and CDR2 SVGAGI. CDR3 nucleotides: TGTGCCAGCAGTCCACCGTGGGACGTCACGGAGCTGTTTTTT. Its protein is CASSPPWDVTELFF.

This chain connects TRBV28 to TRBJ2-7; TRBD1 is a possible D gene (6 bases). Germline CDR1 MDHEN, CDR2 SYDVKM. The germline V and J ends were trimmed by 7 bases and 0 bases, with 13 bases remaining between them. The CDR3 consists of 14 residues. The CDR3 sequence is CASTRQEVSYEQYF. As DNA, the CDR3 is TGTGCCAGCACCCGACAGGAAGTCTCCTACGAGCAGTACTTC. The whole variable domain, filled in from reference TRBV28 and TRBJ2-7, reads DVKVTQSSRYLVKRTGEKVFLECVQDMDHENMFWYRQDPGLGLRLIYFSYDVKMKEKGDIPEGYSVSREKKERFSLILESASTNQTSMYLCASTRQEVSYEQYFGPGTRLTVT.

The genes are TRBV20-1 and TRBJ2-3; D not certain. CDR1 and CDR2 (germline): DFQATT, SNEGSKA (reference sequence). Trimming took off 5 bases at V and 2 bases at J, with 5 bases between the two ends. CDR3 length equals 11 residues. The CDR3 loop is CSAGHTDTQYF. CDR3 bases: TGCAGTGCTGGCCACACAGATACGCAGTATTTT.

The chain joins TRBV19 to TRBJ1-5; D is unresolved. The CDR3 length is 16 residues. Germline-derived CDR1 and CDR2 are LNHDA and SQIVND (reference sequence). The V end was cut by 1 base, the J end by 3 bases, with 13 bases between. CDR3 sequence (DNA): TGTGCCAGTAGTATAGCATTGCTGGTGGCCAATCAGCCCCAGCATTTT. Its protein product is CASSIALLVANQPQHF. Looking up the rest from reference TRBV19 and TRBJ1-5 gives the full variable domain: DGGITQSPKYLFRKEGQNVTLSCEQNLNHDAMYWYRQDPGQGLRLIYYSQIVNDFQKGDIAEGYSVSREKKESFPLTVTSAQKNPTAFYLCASSIALLVANQPQHFGDGTRLSIL.

The rearrangement uses TRBV30 and TRBJ1-2; possible D gene TRBD1, 5 bases. Per germline, CDR1 GTSNPN and CDR2 SVGIG (reference sequence). Trimming removed 4 bases at V and 2 bases at J, with 11 bases between. This CDR3 is built from 13 residues. CDR3 sequence reads: CAWKGRVNYGYTF. The CDR3 DNA reads TGTGCCTGGAAAGGCAGGGTGAACTATGGCTACACCTTC.

This chain uses TRBV7-6 with TRBJ1-1, with D perhaps TRBD1 (5 bases). CDR1 is SGHVS, CDR2 FNYEAQ, per germline. This CDR3 has 14 residues. Trimming cost V 1 base and J 4 bases, with 10 bases left between them. CDR3 in DNA: TGTGCCAGCAGCTTAGAATGGGGGACCACTGAAGCTTTCTTT. This gives the protein CASSLEWGTTEAFF.

The chain uses TRBV2 and TRBJ1-2; D gene ambiguous. The CDR3 loop spans 13 amino acids. Germline assignment: CDR1 SNHLY and CDR2 FYNNEI. Trimming cost V 6 bases and J 8 bases, with 16 bases left between them. CDR3 protein: CASRLIIGGGYTF. The CDR3 nucleotides are TGTGCCAGCAGATTAATCATCGGCGGCGGCTACACCTTC.

The chain recombines TRBV30 with TRBJ2-1; D remains ambiguous. V was trimmed by 5 bases and J by 5 bases, leaving 4 bases between them. Germline loops: CDR1 GTSNPN, CDR2 SVGIG (reference sequence). The CDR3 length is 10 residues. CDR3 DNA sequence: TGTGCCTGGGGAAACAATGAGCAGTTCTTC. Its translation: CAWGNNEQFF.

J is TRBJ1-3 and V is TRBV30; D is unresolved. The germline V and J ends were trimmed by 0 bases and 0 bases, with 3 bases remaining between them. This CDR3 spans 13 amino acids. From germline, CDR1 is GTSNPN and CDR2 SVGIG (reference sequence). This CDR3 reads CAWSVHSGNTIYF. The CDR3 DNA sequence: TGTGCCTGGAGTGTACACTCTGGAAACACCATATATTTT.

This rearrangement joins TRBV6-6 to TRBJ1-5; the D gene is possibly TRBD1 (6 bases). The CDR3 consists of 15 residues. V was trimmed by 4 bases and J by 1 base, leaving 11 bases between them. Germline CDR1 and CDR2: MNHNY and SVGAGI (reference sequence). The DNA for the CDR3 is TGTGCCAGCAGTTCGTACCAGGGGAGCAATCAGCCCCAGCATTTT. Translated: CASSSYQGSNQPQHF.

As for this clone: Mismatch with germline at one junction end may stem from a read error. This chain connects TRBV5-6 to TRBJ1-5; D gene ambiguous. CDR3 size: 12 residues. Germline values: CDR1 SGHDT, CDR2 YYEEEE. CDR3 coding DNA: TGTGCCAGCAGTTTGGGCGATCAGCCCCAGCATTTT. As protein: CASSLGDQPQHF. The variable domain in full, with the rest retrieved from reference TRBV5-6 and TRBJ1-5, is DAGVTQSPTHLIKTRGQQVTLRCSPKSGHDTVSWYQQALGQGPQFIFQYYEEEERQRGNFPDRFSGHQFPNYSSELNVNALLLGDSALYLCASSLGDQPQHFGDGTRLSIL.

Concerning this clone itself: The same CDR3 is also encoded by other DNA sequences in this sample. The chain couples TRBV20-1 to TRBJ2-5; D remains unclear. This CDR3 is built from 11 residues. V was cut by 2 bases and J by 2 bases, with 3 bases left in between. CDR1 and CDR2 (germline): DFQATT, SNEGSKA (reference sequence). Here the CDR3 reads CSARPQETQYF. The CDR3 nucleotides are TGCAGTGCTAGACCACAAGAGACCCAGTACTTC.

The gene calls are TRBV18 and TRBJ2-4; no definite D call. The CDR3 extends over 15 amino acids. The V gene lost 2 bases and the J gene lost 2 bases, with 10 bases spanning the gap. Germline V gene data show CDR1 as KGHSH and CDR2 as LQKENI. CDR3 DNA: TGTGCCAGCTCACCAACACTAATTACCAAAAACATTCAGTACTTC. Protein product: CASSPTLITKNIQYF.

The chain links TRBV7-8 to TRBJ2-6; 7 bases line up with TRBD2. With 3 bases clipped from V and 0 bases from J, the junction kept 8 bases outside the gene matches. The CDR3 length is 18 residues. Germline CDR1 and CDR2: SGHVS and FQNEAQ. CDR3 amino acids: CASSFRGVPNSGANVLTF. The CDR3, as DNA: TGTGCCAGCAGCTTTCGGGGGGTTCCTAACTCTGGGGCCAACGTCCTGACTTTC.

The V and J genes are TRBV7-3 and TRBJ1-3; no firm D call. Germline V gene data show CDR1 as SGHTA and CDR2 as FQGTGA. The germline V and J ends were trimmed by 0 bases and 4 bases, with 4 bases remaining between them. There are 13 residues in the CDR3. CDR3 region: CASSLTEGNTIYF. The DNA for the CDR3 is TGTGCCAGCAGCTTAACGGAGGGAAACACCATATATTTT.

This chain connects TRBV7-9 to TRBJ2-1; D tentatively fits TRBD1 or TRBD2 (5 bases each). V was pared by 5 bases and J by 4 bases, with 9 bases between. Germline lookup yields CDR1 SEHNR and CDR2 FQNEAQ (reference sequence). This CDR3 is 13 amino acids long. Here the CDR3 reads CASSRGRYNEQFF. In DNA form, the CDR3 reads TGTGCCAGCAGCCGGGGACGGTACAATGAGCAGTTCTTC. Supplemented by reference TRBV7-9 and TRBJ2-1, the full variable domain reads DTGVSQNPRHKITKRGQNVTFRCDPISEHNRLYWYRQTLGQGPEFLTYFQNEAQLEKSRLLSDRFSAERPKGSFSTLEIQRTEQGDSAMYLCASSRGRYNEQFFGPGTRLTVL.

V gene TRBV4-1 combines with J gene TRBJ2-1, with a weak D call TRBD1 (6 bases). The germline V and J ends were trimmed by 7 bases and 2 bases, with 12 bases remaining between them. The germline V gene has CDR1 MGHRA and CDR2 YSYEKL. There are 14 residues in the CDR3. DNA of the CDR3: TGCGCCAGCAAGGGGGTAGCGACCTACAATGAGCAGTTCTTC. This sequence encodes CASKGVATYNEQFF.